The next 28 T cell receptor beta chains were all read from a single sample in a study of preoperative IRX-2 immunotherapy in early breast cancer. Sequencing was performed with immunoSEQ multiplex PCR; in TCRdb, only in-frame clones are kept and a portion is missing. Counted here are under 45,000 clones, about 95% occurring once; the ten biggest clones make up 1.6%. Stated treatment: preoperative locoregional IRX-2 cytokine immunotherapy. The sequencing here drew on tumor tissue, taken after IRX-2 immunotherapy. The receptors shown here come from a human donor with breast cancer.

This clone was observed a single time. The genes are TRBV25-1 and TRBJ1-2, with 7 bases matching TRBD1. The CDR3 sequence is 13 residues long. Germline V gives CDR1 MGHDK, CDR2 SYGVNS. With V trimmed by 2 bases and J by 8 bases, 5 bases remained unmatched. The chain's CDR3 is CASSENRGSGYTF. CDR3 sequence (DNA): TGTGCCAGCAGTGAAAACAGGGGTAGCGGCTACACCTTC.

The V call is TRBV7-2, the J call TRBJ1-1; D perhaps matches TRBD1 (6 bases). The germline gives CDR1 SGHTA, CDR2 FQGNSA. The ends were cut back, 5 bases at V and 10 bases at J, with 20 bases in the middle. The CDR3 extends over 14 amino acids. The CDR3 region is CASSRIRGGLVAFF. CDR3 in DNA: TGTGCCAGCAGCCGCATACGTGGGGGGCTTGTAGCTTTCTTT.

The J gene is TRBJ1-3, the V gene TRBV2; unclear D gene. V was cut by 1 base and J by 2 bases, with 9 bases left in between. CDR3 length equals 15 residues. Germline V gene lookup returns CDR1 SNHLY and CDR2 FYNNEI. The CDR3 nucleotides are TGTGCCAGCAGTGAAGTTCGGGTGACTGGAAACACCATATATTTT. Amino acids: CASSEVRVTGNTIYF.

In DNA, the CDR3 is TGTGCCAGCAGTGTGACAGCAACCATGAACACTGAAGCTTTCTTT. Translation: CASSVTATMNTEAFF. V gene TRBV28 combines with J gene TRBJ1-1, with D possibly being TRBD1 (5 bases). The CDR3 is made up of 15 amino acids. Trimming stripped 5 bases from V and 0 bases from J, with 13 bases between. Germline assignment: CDR1 MDHEN and CDR2 SYDVKM.

The gene calls are TRBV27 and TRBJ2-3, with 7 positions matching TRBD1. The CDR3 extends over 13 amino acids. Germline V gene lookup returns CDR1 MNHEY and CDR2 SMNVEV (reference sequence). Trimming took 5 bases from V and 4 from J; bases not matched to a gene: 3. CDR3 amino acids: CASSHDRADTQYF. The CDR3 bases are TGTGCCAGCAGTCACGACAGGGCAGATACGCAGTATTTT.

The chain carries TRBV11-3 and TRBJ2-1; 8 bases fit TRBD2. The CDR3 runs to 15 residues. Germline V gives CDR1 SGHNT, CDR2 YENEEA. V gave up 1 base and J gave up 9 bases; unmatched junction bases: 8. The CDR3, as DNA: TGTGCCAGCAGCTTAGGTCTCCGGGAGGGAAGTGAGCAGTTCTTC. This gives the protein CASSLGLREGSEQFF. Full variable domain (rest looked up from reference TRBV11-3 and TRBJ2-1): EAGVVQSPRYKIIEKKQPVAFWCNPISGHNTLYWYLQNLGQGPELLIRYENEEAVDDSQLPKDRFSAERLKGVDSTLKIQPAELGDSAVYLCASSLGLREGSEQFFGPGTRLTVL.

This chain connects TRBV9 to TRBJ2-7, with a weak D call TRBD1 (5 bases). The germline CDR1 and CDR2 sequences are SGDLS and YYNGEE. V was pared by 0 bases and J by 0 bases, with 13 bases between. This CDR3 contains 16 residues. The CDR3 DNA sequence: TGTGCCAGCAGCGTAGGTGCAGGGCTAACCTCCTACGAGCAGTACTTC. Amino acids: CASSVGAGLTSYEQYF.

The rearrangement joins TRBV11-3 to TRBJ2-3, with TRBD1 matching 7 bases. V gave up 5 bases and J gave up 0 bases; unmatched junction bases: 5. The germline V gene has CDR1 SGHNT and CDR2 YENEEA. CDR3 length equals 15 residues. The CDR3 region has the DNA TGTGCCAGCAGCAAGGGGGCCTCTAGCACAGATACGCAGTATTTT. This gives the protein CASSKGASSTDTQYF.

The chain couples TRBV5-1 to TRBJ1-1; perhaps TRBD1 as D (6 bases). The CDR3 spans 14 residues. Trimming took off 5 bases at V and 3 bases at J, with 14 bases between the two ends. Germline V CDR1 and CDR2: SGHRS, YFSETQ. CDR3 loop: CASRYGQPYTEAFF. The CDR3 DNA reads TGCGCCAGCAGGTACGGACAGCCCTACACTGAAGCTTTCTTT.

The rearrangement uses TRBV29-1 and TRBJ1-1; no clear D. The CDR3 consists of 16 residues. With 6 bases removed from V and 1 base from J, the gap between germline ends came to 21 bases. The germline V gene encodes CDR1 SQVTM and CDR2 ANQGSEA. DNA of the CDR3: TGCAGCGTGGCAAGGGTTTCGTCTGGGCGGAACACTGAAGCTTTCTTT. Protein product: CSVARVSSGRNTEAFF.

The rearrangement links TRBV2 to TRBJ2-1, with TRBD2 matching over 9 bases. The CDR3 contains 16 residues. V was pared by 4 bases and J by 7 bases, with 11 bases of the junction left unmatched. Germline V gives CDR1 SNHLY, CDR2 FYNNEI. The CDR3 sequence: CASSALGGGARNEQFF. The CDR3 coding sequence is TGTGCCAGCAGTGCCCTCGGCGGGGGGGCACGGAATGAGCAGTTCTTC.

J is TRBJ1-1 and V is TRBV7-9; D is undetermined. V gave up 5 bases and J gave up 1 base, with 23 bases separating them. The CDR3 is 18 amino acids. Germline V gene data show CDR1 as SEHNR and CDR2 as FQNEAQ (reference sequence). The DNA for the CDR3 is TGTGCCAGCAGCCCTAGAGGTAGGGTAGGGAACCCGAACACTGAAGCTTTCTTT. Translation: CASSPRGRVGNPNTEAFF.

J is TRBJ2-7 and V is TRBV2; TRBD2 aligns across 9 bases. V lost 8 bases, J lost 2 bases, and 7 bases stayed unmatched. The CDR3 covers 14 residues. CDR1 and CDR2 from the germline V gene are SNHLY and FYNNEI. CDR3 amino acids: CASLPASGTYEQYF. In nucleotides, the CDR3 is TGTGCCAGCCTCCCCGCTAGCGGGACCTACGAGCAGTACTTC.

V is TRBV5-1 and J is TRBJ1-1; no firm D call. Germline CDR1 SGHRS, CDR2 YFSETQ. There are 14 residues in the CDR3. The germline V and J ends were trimmed by 5 bases and 1 base, with 12 bases remaining between them. The CDR3, as DNA: TGCGCCAGCAGTGAGCAGGCCGCGAACACTGAAGCTTTCTTT. This translates into CASSEQAANTEAFF.

This sequence joins TRBV29-1 and TRBJ1-1; D perhaps matches TRBD1 (5 bases). Germline V gives CDR1 SQVTM, CDR2 ANQGSEA. Trimming removed 4 bases at V and 0 bases at J, with 21 bases between. The CDR3 consists of 17 residues. The CDR3 DNA sequence: TGCAGCGTTGTAGGGACCGTGATTCAAGGGATGAACACTGAAGCTTTCTTT. It translates to CSVVGTVIQGMNTEAFF.

The chain couples TRBV6-1 to TRBJ1-1; D unclear. Deletions cut 2 bases from V and 6 bases from J, with 16 bases between. Per the germline V gene, CDR1 is MNHNS and CDR2 is SASEGT. CDR3 length: 15 residues. CDR3 loop: CASSEIWASGSEAFF. CDR3 nucleotides: TGTGCCAGCAGTGAAATATGGGCCTCGGGGTCTGAAGCTTTCTTT.

V gene TRBV7-3 combines with J gene TRBJ1-1; TRBD1 aligns across 8 bases. J was trimmed by 4 bases and V by 5 bases; bases with no gene match: 6. Germline V gives CDR1 SGHTA, CDR2 FQGTGA. The CDR3 is made up of 14 amino acids. CDR3 protein: CASSLGRGPTEAFF. The DNA of the CDR3 is TGTGCCAGCAGCCTTGGCAGGGGGCCCACTGAAGCTTTCTTT.

The CDR3 nucleotides read TGTGCCAGCAGTGTCAGGTTTCCCCTCGAGCAGTACTTC. Its protein product is CASSVRFPLEQYF. The gene calls are TRBV6-4 and TRBJ2-7; D call uncertain. V lost 4 bases and J 6 bases, leaving 13 bases between the germline ends. The CDR3 sequence is 13 residues long. Germline V gene data show CDR1 as MRHNA and CDR2 as SNTAGT.

The chain has TRBV15 and TRBJ1-1, with D hard to call. CDR3 size: 12 residues. CDR1 and CDR2 (germline): LNHNV, YYDKDF (reference sequence). With 4 bases removed from V and 6 bases from J, the gap between germline ends came to 9 bases. CDR3 sequence reads: CATSMRTSEAFF. CDR3 DNA sequence: TGTGCCACCAGCATGAGGACGTCTGAAGCTTTCTTT.

The chain uses TRBV5-1 and TRBJ1-6; D is ambiguous. Trimming took off 5 bases at V and 7 bases at J, with 10 bases between the two ends. This CDR3 region has 13 residues. The germline gives CDR1 SGHRS, CDR2 YFSETQ. In DNA, the CDR3 is TGCGCCAGCAGGATCTTGGGGAATTCACCCCTCCACTTT. Translated: CASRILGNSPLHF.

As to this clone: The DNA is omitted, as the CDR3 cannot be located on it reliably, and the CDR3 follows TCRdb's listing. The V call is TRBV12-2, the J call TRBJ2-5; the DNA was not compared with TRBD2, the D call given in the table. TRBV12-2 is recorded as a pseudogene. Inclusive of both ends, the CDR3 amounts to 20 amino acids. Here the CDR3 reads CASRLEGSVASGSSQETQYF.

The J gene is TRBJ2-2, the V gene TRBV7-6; 7 positions agree with TRBD1. The length of the CDR3 is 15 residues. Germline values: CDR1 SGHVS, CDR2 FNYEAQ. V lost 3 bases to trimming and J lost 5 bases; unmatched junction nucleotides: 6. The CDR3 DNA sequence: TGTGCCAGCAGCTTCGGCAGGGGGTTAACCGGGGAGCTGTTTTTT. This codes for CASSFGRGLTGELFF.

The chain couples TRBV5-4 to TRBJ2-1; D uncertain. The ends were cut back, 3 bases at V and 9 bases at J, with 13 bases in the middle. The CDR3 covers 13 residues. The germline CDR1 and CDR2 sequences are SGHNT and YYREEE (reference sequence). The CDR3 DNA is TGTGCCAGCAGCTCTAGGTTCTTCGGTGAGCAGTTCTTC. Translation gives CASSSRFFGEQFF.

J is TRBJ1-2 and V is TRBV20-1; 7 nucleotides agree with TRBD1. Per the germline V gene, CDR1 is DFQATT and CDR2 is SNEGSKA (reference sequence). The CDR3 extends over 11 amino acids. V shed 6 bases, J shed 8 bases, and the junction held 6 bases outside the gene matches. The CDR3 coding sequence is TGCAGTGCCAAAAGGGGGCGAGGCTACACCTTC. This gives the protein CSAKRGRGYTF.

The CDR3 protein is CASSIDSYNEQFF. DNA of the CDR3: TGTGCCAGTAGTATCGACAGTTACAATGAGCAGTTCTTC. The chain joins TRBV19 to TRBJ2-1, with a possible D match to TRBD1 (5 bases). This CDR3 comprises 13 residues. CDR1 LNHDA and CDR2 SQIVND come from the germline V gene (reference sequence). V was shortened by 3 bases and J by 4 bases, with 7 bases between the two germline ends.

This clone occurred once. The chain has TRBV4-3 and TRBJ2-1, with TRBD2 identical over 13 bases. J was trimmed by 3 bases and V by 4 bases; bases with no gene match: 0. This CDR3 is built from 15 residues. CDR1 LGHNA and CDR2 YSLEER come from the germline V gene. The CDR3: CASSRTSGSYNEQFF. The CDR3 region has the DNA TGCGCCAGCAGCCGGACTAGCGGGAGCTACAATGAGCAGTTCTTC.

The chain recombines TRBV30 with TRBJ2-5, with 13 bases identical to TRBD2. There are 16 residues in the CDR3. The V gene end was trimmed by 4 bases and the J gene end by 5 bases; junction bases not matched to a gene: 10. The germline V gene has CDR1 GTSNPN and CDR2 SVGIG (reference sequence). The CDR3 loop reads CAWTKGELAGGETQYF. CDR3 DNA sequence: TGTGCCTGGACTAAAGGAGAACTAGCGGGGGGGGAGACCCAGTACTTC.

This chain uses TRBV15 with TRBJ1-2; D gene ambiguous. CDR3 size: 13 residues. Trimming took off 0 bases at V and 5 bases at J, with 7 bases between the two ends. From germline, CDR1 is LNHNV and CDR2 YYDKDF (reference sequence). CDR3 sequence reads: CATSRDPLYGYTF. The CDR3 DNA sequence: TGTGCCACCAGCAGAGATCCCTTATATGGCTACACCTTC.